The clone carrying this T cell receptor beta chain was seen a few times. The antigen is undetermined. This specimen includes other DNA sequences encoding the same CDR3. These data are taken from a study of beta chain features in type 1 diabetes. Notes on the study in general: Among type 1 diabetes patients, VDJ junctions had fewer insertions and more deletions. All four CD4+ subsets from Type 1 diabetes patients carried moderately but significantly shorter TCRB CDR3s. TCRB repertoires of naive, central memory and Treg cells appeared more similar among patients than among healthy donors.

One heparinised draw of blood, averaging around 100 mL, came from each donor. This CDR3 region has 12 residues. CDR1 KGHSH and CDR2 LQKENI come from the germline V gene. V was pared by 3 bases and J by 7 bases, with 9 bases between. Expressed TCRB transcripts got sequenced, as all isolated RNA was reverse transcribed. Method: immunoSEQ multiplex PCR; TCRdb's copy keeps in-frame clones and lacks some. The profile covers a few hundred thousand clones, with about 10% appearing a single time and roughly 0.016% taken by the ten largest. Sequences were obtained from naive CD4+ T cells from blood. The TCR comes from a woman under 40 in good health. The rearrangement links TRBV18 to TRBJ1-2; D is uncertain. The CDR3 sequence is CASSPGEGGYTF. The CDR3 DNA is TGTGCCAGCTCACCCGGGGAGGGTGGCTACACCTTC.